The 32 T cell receptor beta chains in this list originate from one sample, sequenced in a study of CD8 T cells in Susac syndrome. Random hexamers were used to reverse transcribe the RNA input (about 0.5 to 1 ug). TCRdb re-called the immunoSEQ multiplex PCR reads with MiXCR, one entry per CDR3 protein. The data hold approximately 100,000 distinct CDR3 sequences, with around 92% observed a single time. The sample consisted of CD8+ T cells from PBMCs. These TCRs come from a human donor in good health.

V is TRBV7-3 and J is TRBJ2-1; D ambiguous. Germline lookup yields CDR1 SGHTA and CDR2 FQGTGA. Trimming shortened V by 4 bases and J by 6 bases, and 7 bases separated the two germline ends. The CDR3 runs to 12 residues. The CDR3 loop is CASSSSLNEQFF. CDR3 in DNA: TGTGCCAGCAGCTCCTCACTCAATGAGCAGTTCTTC.

This chain links TRBV20-1 with TRBJ2-3; 8 bases map to TRBD2. In germline, CDR1 is DFQATT, CDR2 SNEGSKA (reference sequence). The CDR3 length is 15 residues. V lost 2 bases to trimming and J lost 0 bases; unmatched junction nucleotides: 4. CDR3: CSARQSGSSTDTQYF. The CDR3 coding sequence is TGCAGTGCTAGACAGAGCGGGAGTAGCACAGATACGCAGTATTTT.

The chain joins TRBV28 to TRBJ1-6; 7 nucleotides agree with TRBD1. Germline V lookup: CDR1 MDHEN, CDR2 SYDVKM. The CDR3 sequence is 11 residues long. V lost 5 bases and J lost 13; bases outside the gene matches: 2. CDR3 residues: CASSTGAPLHF. The DNA of the CDR3 is TGTGCCAGCAGTACAGGGGCCCCCCTCCACTTT. The full variable domain, with the rest looked up from reference TRBV28 and TRBJ1-6, is DVKVTQSSRYLVKRTGEKVFLECVQDMDHENMFWYRQDPGLGLRLIYFSYDVKMKEKGDIPEGYSVSREKKERFSLILESASTNQTSMYLCASSTGAPLHFGNGTRLTVT.

The chain employs TRBV20-1 and TRBJ2-2, with D possibly matching TRBD2 (6 bases). V dropped 0 bases and J dropped 6 bases, with 17 bases sitting between them. This CDR3 spans 16 amino acids. The germline gives CDR1 DFQATT, CDR2 SNEGSKA (reference sequence). DNA of the CDR3: TGCAGTGCTAGAGAGGGGGGTAAGGGTGACGCCGGGGAGCTGTTTTTT. Its protein product is CSAREGGKGDAGELFF.

The chain carries TRBV20-1 and TRBJ2-2, with 10 bases matching TRBD2. The junction had 16 bases not matched to a gene; V was cut back by 2 bases and J by 4 bases. There are 19 residues in the CDR3. CDR1 and CDR2 from the germline V gene are DFQATT and SNEGSKA (reference sequence). CDR3 amino acids: CSARPPRASGSQSTGELFF. In DNA, the CDR3 is TGCAGTGCTAGACCTCCGAGGGCTAGCGGGAGTCAGAGCACCGGGGAGCTGTTTTTT.

This chain uses TRBV20-1 with TRBJ2-3; 8 positions agree with TRBD1. Germline CDR1 DFQATT, CDR2 SNEGSKA (reference sequence). The V and J ends lost 4 bases and 14 bases, in that order; junction bases with no gene match: 8. The CDR3 sequence is 11 residues long. The CDR3 nucleotides are TGCAGTGCTAATGCCGGACAGGGCCGGTATTTT. The encoded protein is CSANAGQGRYF.

The chain joins TRBV29-1 to TRBJ1-2; D might be TRBD1 (5 bases). The CDR3 is made up of 13 amino acids. V lost 6 bases and J 4 bases, leaving 15 bases between the germline ends. Germline lookup yields CDR1 SQVTM and CDR2 ANQGSEA. The CDR3 spells CSVSDTKLYGYTF. The CDR3 coding sequence is TGCAGCGTCTCGGACACTAAGCTCTATGGCTACACCTTC.

In this sample, this clonotype turned up once. The DNA for the CDR3 is TGTGCCAGCAGCTTAACTAGCGGGGGGGCAAAACTAAATGAGCAGTTCTTC. This sequence encodes CASSLTSGGAKLNEQFF. V usage is TRBV11-2 and J usage is TRBJ2-1; 13 bases are a match to TRBD2. Trimming cost V 2 bases and J 7 bases; bases outside gene matches: 8. This CDR3 region has 17 residues. Germline-derived CDR1 and CDR2 are SGHAT and FQNNGV.

The V and J genes are TRBV13 and TRBJ1-2, with a possible D match to TRBD1 (6 bases). Trimming shortened V by 7 bases and J by 3 bases, and 15 bases separated the two germline ends. Germline CDR1 is PRHDT and CDR2 is FYEKMQ (reference sequence). This CDR3 spans 14 amino acids. The CDR3 loop is CASTEKGVDYGYTF. As DNA, the CDR3 is TGTGCCAGCACAGAAAAGGGGGTTGACTATGGCTACACCTTC.

The V and J genes are TRBV3-1 and TRBJ1-2; 7 bases agree with TRBD1. The CDR3 consists of 16 residues. The V and J ends lost 3 bases and 2 bases, in that order; junction bases with no gene match: 9. Germline CDR1 is LGHDT and CDR2 is YNNKEL (reference sequence). The CDR3 protein is CASSHDLKGANYGYTF. CDR3 sequence (DNA): TGTGCCAGCAGCCATGACCTAAAGGGGGCGAACTATGGCTACACCTTC.

V and J are TRBV19 and TRBJ2-5; D remains unclear. Germline CDR1 is LNHDA and CDR2 is SQIVND (reference sequence). CDR3 length equals 15 residues. V lost 4 bases and J 1 base, leaving 13 bases between the germline ends. CDR3 sequence: CASSNRVATQETQYF. The CDR3 bases are TGTGCCAGTAGTAACCGGGTCGCTACCCAAGAGACCCAGTACTTC.

The J gene is TRBJ2-7, the V gene TRBV19, with D tentatively TRBD1 (5 bases). Trimming pared 5 bases from V and 2 bases from J, leaving 10 bases between. The CDR3 extends over 13 amino acids. Germline lookup yields CDR1 LNHDA and CDR2 SQIVND (reference sequence). As DNA, the CDR3 is TGTGCCAGTAGTTTCCAGGGTACCTACGAGCAGTACTTC. This encodes CASSFQGTYEQYF.

This rearrangement joins TRBV6-5 to TRBJ1-2, with TRBD1 matching over 10 bases. The CDR3 loop spans 16 amino acids. V was pared by 0 bases and J by 4 bases, with 5 bases of the junction left unmatched. The germline gives CDR1 MNHEY, CDR2 SVGAGI. The CDR3 spells CASSYSTGGLGYGYTF. In nucleotides, the CDR3 is TGTGCCAGCAGTTACTCGACAGGGGGCTTAGGCTATGGCTACACCTTC.

This chain joins TRBV19 and TRBJ2-2, with D unresolved. Per germline, CDR1 LNHDA and CDR2 SQIVND (reference sequence). V was clipped by 8 bases and J by 1 base, with 11 bases between them. The CDR3 covers 14 residues. The DNA of the CDR3 is TGTGCCAGTCGCCGTCCCGGGAACACCGGGGAGCTGTTTTTT. Translating gives CASRRPGNTGELFF.

The rearrangement uses TRBV9 and TRBJ2-3, with D perhaps TRBD1 (6 bases). Germline V gene data show CDR1 as SGDLS and CDR2 as YYNGEE. Trimming removed 0 bases at V and 0 bases at J, with 8 bases between. This CDR3 is 15 amino acids long. The CDR3 coding sequence is TGTGCCAGCAGCGTAGGGGGGCCTAGCACAGATACGCAGTATTTT. Translating it yields CASSVGGPSTDTQYF.

V gene TRBV18 combines with J gene TRBJ2-1; 7 bases are shared with TRBD1. The CDR3 is 15 residues long. V lost 4 bases to trimming and J lost 7 bases; unmatched junction nucleotides: 10. Germline CDR1 reads KGHSH; CDR2 reads LQKENI. The CDR3 DNA is TGTGCCAGCTCACAAACAGGGGCCGTGGTAAATGAGCAGTTCTTC. This gives the protein CASSQTGAVVNEQFF.

The rearrangement links TRBV4-1 to TRBJ1-1; no clear D. The ends were cut back, 1 base at V and 8 bases at J, with 11 bases in the middle. Per the germline V gene, CDR1 is MGHRA and CDR2 is YSYEKL. This CDR3 is built from 13 residues. As DNA, the CDR3 is TGCGCCAGCAGCCAAGTTGGAGAAAGGGAAGCTTTCTTT. It yields the protein CASSQVGEREAFF.

This clonotype was detected a few times. J is TRBJ2-1 and V is TRBV10-3, with 10 nucleotides matching TRBD1. The CDR3 runs to 15 residues. Germline trimming cut 1 base from V and 5 bases from J; bases unmatched to any gene: 2. Per the germline V gene, CDR1 is ENHRY and CDR2 is SYGVKD. The chain's CDR3 is CAISEYGTGDNEQFF. CDR3 DNA: TGTGCCATCAGTGAGTACGGGACAGGGGACAATGAGCAGTTCTTC.

The chain links TRBV7-2 to TRBJ2-5; a weak D match, TRBD2 (6 bases). Trimming shortened V by 4 bases and J by 1 base, and 13 bases separated the two germline ends. The CDR3 consists of 15 residues. Germline lookup yields CDR1 SGHTA and CDR2 FQGNSA. The CDR3 region is CASSSGGASQETQYF. As DNA, the CDR3 is TGTGCCAGCAGCTCCGGCGGGGCAAGCCAAGAGACCCAGTACTTC.

This chain connects TRBV12-3 or TRBV12-4 to TRBJ2-1; 7 nucleotides align to TRBD2. Trimming at V came to 4 bases and at J to 0 bases, leaving 3 bases not matched to a gene. This CDR3 region has 15 residues. CDR3 sequence: CASSWLADSYNEQFF. For the CDR3, the DNA is TGTGCCAGCAGTTGGCTAGCGGACTCCTACAATGAGCAGTTCTTC.

The V call is TRBV5-1, the J call TRBJ2-2; the match to TRBD2 covers 12 bases. Germline CDR1 and CDR2: SGHRS and YFSETQ. The CDR3 is made up of 16 amino acids. With 3 bases clipped from V and 6 bases from J, the junction kept 6 bases outside the gene matches. CDR3 in amino acids: CASSSPLAGGPGELFF. CDR3 nucleotides: TGCGCCAGCAGCTCCCCACTAGCGGGAGGACCCGGGGAGCTGTTTTTT.

The gene calls are TRBV5-6 and TRBJ2-7, with 9 positions matching TRBD1. CDR1 and CDR2 (germline): SGHDT, YYEEEE. V was clipped by 3 bases and J by 6 bases; unmatched bases: 7. The CDR3 length is 14 residues. The CDR3 is CASSSGQGKREQYF. In nucleotides, the CDR3 is TGTGCCAGCAGCTCAGGACAGGGGAAGCGCGAGCAGTACTTC.

The rearrangement links TRBV10-3 to TRBJ1-1, with 7 bases fitting TRBD1. The germline V gene encodes CDR1 ENHRY and CDR2 SYGVKD. The trim removed 11 bases at V and 0 bases at J, leaving 6 bases unmatched. The CDR3 contains 13 residues. CDR3 residues: CAGRQGMNTEAFF. In nucleotides, the CDR3 is TGTGCCGGACGACAGGGAATGAACACTGAAGCTTTCTTT.

This clonotype was seen only once. The chain is built from TRBV5-1 and TRBJ2-2, with TRBD1 identical over 11 bases. The CDR3 loop spans 18 amino acids. V trimming: 4 bases; J trimming: 6 bases; junction bases outside the gene matches: 14. CDR1 and CDR2 from the germline V gene are SGHRS and YFSETQ. The DNA of the CDR3 is TGCGCCAGCAGCCGGGACAGGGGGGCACGTCGTATCGCCGGGGAGCTGTTTTTT. This translates into CASSRDRGARRIAGELFF.

The V call is TRBV6-1, the J call TRBJ2-6; 9 bases fit TRBD1. Losses at the gene ends were 5 bases for V and 1 base for J; bases not matched to a gene: 6. This CDR3 has 17 amino acids. Looked up from germline, CDR1 is MNHNS and CDR2 is SASEGT. Here the CDR3 reads CASSPQGARSGANVLTF. CDR3 coding DNA: TGTGCCAGCAGTCCACAGGGGGCGAGATCTGGGGCCAACGTCCTGACTTTC.

The rearrangement links TRBV29-1 to TRBJ1-1, with D possibly TRBD1 on 6 matching bases. V lost 6 bases and J 4 bases, leaving 12 bases between the germline ends. Germline CDR1 SQVTM, CDR2 ANQGSEA. The CDR3 covers 12 residues. In nucleotides, the CDR3 is TGCAGCGTCGAGGGGGGAGGCACTGAAGCTTTCTTT. Residues: CSVEGGGTEAFF.

V is TRBV7-2 and J is TRBJ1-1; maybe TRBD1 (5 bases). The CDR3 totals 14 residues. Between the trimmed V and J ends, which lost 0 bases and 1 base, there was a span of 6 bases. Germline-derived CDR1 and CDR2 are SGHTA and FQGNSA. The DNA for the CDR3 is TGTGCCAGCAGCTTAGCGCAGGGGAACACTGAAGCTTTCTTT. It codes for CASSLAQGNTEAFF.

DNA of the CDR3: TGCGCCAGCAGCCAAGGTGAAGGGACAGGGGCTTACAATGAGCAGTTCTTC. The encoded protein is CASSQGEGTGAYNEQFF. The chain has TRBV4-1 and TRBJ2-1; 10 bases are shared with TRBD1. CDR1 and CDR2 (germline): MGHRA, YSYEKL. V gave up 1 base and J gave up 4 bases; unmatched junction bases: 7. The CDR3 totals 17 residues.

J is TRBJ2-5 and V is TRBV12-3 or TRBV12-4, with D perhaps matching TRBD1 or TRBD2 (5 bases each). The CDR3 is 15 amino acids. Trimming left V 2 bases short and J 5 bases short, with 15 bases between. CDR3 sequence (DNA): TGTGCCAGCAGTTTATCATGGGGGAGTTTGGAGACCCAGTACTTC. Protein sequence: CASSLSWGSLETQYF.

CDR3: CAIRPLERPTEANYGYTF. The CDR3 nucleotides read TGTGCCATTAGACCCCTTGAAAGGCCGACTGAAGCTAACTATGGCTACACCTTC. The rearrangement uses TRBV10-3 and TRBJ1-2; D is unclear. V gave up 9 bases and J gave up 0 bases, with 26 bases separating them. The V gene's germline CDR1 is ENHRY and CDR2 SYGVKD. This CDR3 comprises 18 residues.

The J gene is TRBJ1-2, the V gene TRBV6-5; D is undetermined. V was cut by 6 bases and J by 4 bases, with 12 bases left in between. CDR3 length equals 13 residues. Per germline, CDR1 MNHEY and CDR2 SVGAGI. The CDR3 loop is CASSRTSSYGYTF. The CDR3 nucleotides read TGTGCCAGCAGCCGCACAAGTTCCTATGGCTACACCTTC.

This clonotype was observed once. The chain uses TRBV6-2 or TRBV6-3 and TRBJ1-6, with a weak D call TRBD1 (5 bases). CDR1 is MNHEY, CDR2 SVGEGT, per germline. Between the trimmed V and J ends, which lost 0 bases and 7 bases, there was a span of 10 bases. This CDR3 comprises 15 residues. The CDR3 DNA sequence: TGTGCCAGCAGTTACTCACGACAGCACAATTCACCCCTCCACTTT. Residues: CASSYSRQHNSPLHF.